This T cell receptor (beta chain) was captured in a study of blood T cells in healthy people across ages. The authors ran a second PCR of 7 to 11 cycles using a sample-barcoded 5' primer and a J-beta primer mix. TCRdb used MiXCR to reprocess the 5' RACE reads, holding one entry per CDR3 protein. The sample carries 910,000 or so distinct CDR3 sequences, just over 50% recorded once. The CDR3 runs 13 residues. Germline V lookup: CDR1 LNHNV, CDR2 YYDKDF (reference sequence). V lost 1 base and J 8 bases, leaving 8 bases between the germline ends. Study results and limitations: Researchers deemed the diversity estimates from one million T cells underestimates.

On this clonotype: Its antigen is unidentified.

Healthy Caucasians from Russia aged 6 to 90 served as donors. The receptor's source is a woman aged 55-70 years in good health. The V call is TRBV15, the J call TRBJ1-4; possibly TRBD1 for D (5 bases). The source material was blood. The CDR3 DNA reads as TGTGCCACCAGCAGAGGCCGGACAGAAAAACTGTTTTTT. This gives the protein CATSRGRTEKLFF.